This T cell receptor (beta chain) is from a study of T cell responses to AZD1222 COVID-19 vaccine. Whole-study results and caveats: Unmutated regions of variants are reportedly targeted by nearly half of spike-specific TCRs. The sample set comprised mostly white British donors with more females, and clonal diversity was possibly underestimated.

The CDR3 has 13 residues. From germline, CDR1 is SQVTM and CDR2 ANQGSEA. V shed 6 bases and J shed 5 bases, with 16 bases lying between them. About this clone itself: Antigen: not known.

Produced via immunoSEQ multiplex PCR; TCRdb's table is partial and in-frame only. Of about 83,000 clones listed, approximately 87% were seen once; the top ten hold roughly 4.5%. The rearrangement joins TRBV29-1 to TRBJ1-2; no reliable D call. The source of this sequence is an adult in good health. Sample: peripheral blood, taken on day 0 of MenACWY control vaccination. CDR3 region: CSVKHTLAYGYTF. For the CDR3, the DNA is TGCAGCGTGAAACATACCTTGGCTTATGGCTACACCTTC.